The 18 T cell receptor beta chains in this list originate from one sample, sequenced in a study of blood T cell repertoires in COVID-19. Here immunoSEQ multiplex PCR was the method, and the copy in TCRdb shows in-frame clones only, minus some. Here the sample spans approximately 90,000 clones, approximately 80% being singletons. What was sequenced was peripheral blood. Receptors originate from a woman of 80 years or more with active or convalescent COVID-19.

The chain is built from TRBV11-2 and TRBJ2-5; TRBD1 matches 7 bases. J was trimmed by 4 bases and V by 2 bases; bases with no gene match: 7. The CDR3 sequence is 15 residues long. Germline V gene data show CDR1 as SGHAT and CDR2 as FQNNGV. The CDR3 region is CASSLRRQGGETQYF. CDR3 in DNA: TGTGCCAGCAGCTTACGAAGACAGGGTGGAGAGACCCAGTACTTC.

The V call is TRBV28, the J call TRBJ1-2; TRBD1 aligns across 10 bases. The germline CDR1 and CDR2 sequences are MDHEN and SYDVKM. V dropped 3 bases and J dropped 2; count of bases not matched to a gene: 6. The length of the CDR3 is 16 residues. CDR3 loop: CASSLGGTGANYGYTF. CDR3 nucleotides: TGTGCCAGCAGTTTGGGGGGGACAGGGGCCAACTATGGCTACACCTTC.

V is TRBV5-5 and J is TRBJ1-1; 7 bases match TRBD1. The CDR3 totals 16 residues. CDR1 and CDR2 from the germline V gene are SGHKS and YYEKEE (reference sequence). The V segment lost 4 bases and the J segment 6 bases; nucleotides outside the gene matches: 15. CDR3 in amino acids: CASSRTSGGHWAEAFF. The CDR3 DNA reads TGTGCCAGCAGCAGAACCTCAGGGGGGCATTGGGCTGAAGCTTTCTTT.

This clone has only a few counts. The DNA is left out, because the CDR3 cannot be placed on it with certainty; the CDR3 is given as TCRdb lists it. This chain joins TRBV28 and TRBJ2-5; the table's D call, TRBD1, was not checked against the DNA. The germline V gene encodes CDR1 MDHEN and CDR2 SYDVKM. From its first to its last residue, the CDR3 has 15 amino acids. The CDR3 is CASSLGWAGGTPEYF.

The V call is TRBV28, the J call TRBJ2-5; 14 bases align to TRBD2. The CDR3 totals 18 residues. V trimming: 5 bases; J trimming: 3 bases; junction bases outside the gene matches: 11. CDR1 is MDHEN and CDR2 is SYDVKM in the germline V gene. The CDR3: CASSPFGLAGGLKETQYF. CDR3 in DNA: TGTGCCAGCAGTCCTTTCGGACTAGCGGGGGGTCTCAAAGAGACCCAGTACTTC.

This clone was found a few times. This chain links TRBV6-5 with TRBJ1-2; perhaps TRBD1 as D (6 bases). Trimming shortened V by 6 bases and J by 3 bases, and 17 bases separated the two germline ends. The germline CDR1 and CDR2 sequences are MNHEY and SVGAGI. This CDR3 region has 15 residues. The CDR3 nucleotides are TGTGCCAGCAGGCGCCAACAGGGTTGGGACTATGGCTACACCTTC. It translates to CASRRQQGWDYGYTF.

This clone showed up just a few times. The CDR3 sequence: CASSQDVTRGHRETQYF. The CDR3 DNA reads TGCGCCAGCAGCCAAGACGTGACCAGGGGTCATCGAGAGACCCAGTACTTC. This sequence joins TRBV4-3 and TRBJ2-5; a weak D match, TRBD1 (6 bases). Germline CDR1 LGHNA, CDR2 YSLEER. The CDR3 is made up of 17 amino acids. With 0 bases removed from V and 4 bases from J, the gap between germline ends came to 18 bases.

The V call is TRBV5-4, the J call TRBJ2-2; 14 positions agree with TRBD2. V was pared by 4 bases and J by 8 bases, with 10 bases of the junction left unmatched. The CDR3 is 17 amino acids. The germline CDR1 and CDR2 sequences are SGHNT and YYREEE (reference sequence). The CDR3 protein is CASSRTSGGLMSGELFF. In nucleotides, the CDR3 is TGTGCCAGCAGCCGGACTAGCGGGGGGCTAATGAGTGGGGAGCTGTTTTTT.

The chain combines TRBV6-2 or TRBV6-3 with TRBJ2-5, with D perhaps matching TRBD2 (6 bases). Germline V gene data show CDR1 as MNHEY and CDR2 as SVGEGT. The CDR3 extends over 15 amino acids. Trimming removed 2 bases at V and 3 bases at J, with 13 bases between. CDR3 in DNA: TGTGCCAGCAGTTACGGCGGGGCTGGCGAAGAGACCCAGTACTTC. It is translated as CASSYGGAGEETQYF.

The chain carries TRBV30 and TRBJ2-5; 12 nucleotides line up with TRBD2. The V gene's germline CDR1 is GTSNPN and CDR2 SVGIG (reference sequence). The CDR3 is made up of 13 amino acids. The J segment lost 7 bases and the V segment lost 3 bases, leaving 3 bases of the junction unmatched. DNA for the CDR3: TGTGCCTGGAGGGCGACTAGCGGGAGGACCCAGTACTTC. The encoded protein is CAWRATSGRTQYF.

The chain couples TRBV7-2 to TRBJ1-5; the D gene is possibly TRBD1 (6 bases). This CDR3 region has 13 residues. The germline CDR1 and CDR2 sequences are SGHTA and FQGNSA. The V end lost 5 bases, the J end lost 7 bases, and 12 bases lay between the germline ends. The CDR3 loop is CASSLQGNQPQHF. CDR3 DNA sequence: TGTGCCAGCAGCCTACAGGGTAACCAGCCCCAGCATTTT.

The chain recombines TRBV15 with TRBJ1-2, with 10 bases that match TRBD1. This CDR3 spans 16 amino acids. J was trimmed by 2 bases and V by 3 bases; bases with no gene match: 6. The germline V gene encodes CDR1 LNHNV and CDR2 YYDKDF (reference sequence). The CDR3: CATSSSRQGANYGYTF. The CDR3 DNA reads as TGTGCCACCAGCAGTTCCAGACAGGGGGCCAACTATGGCTACACCTTC.

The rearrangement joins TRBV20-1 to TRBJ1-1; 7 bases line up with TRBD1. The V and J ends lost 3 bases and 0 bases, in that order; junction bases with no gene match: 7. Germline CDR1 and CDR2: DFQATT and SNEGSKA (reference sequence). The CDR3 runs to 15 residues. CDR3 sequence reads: CSASRTGIMNTEAFF. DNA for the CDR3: TGCAGTGCTAGTAGGACAGGTATCATGAACACTGAAGCTTTCTTT.

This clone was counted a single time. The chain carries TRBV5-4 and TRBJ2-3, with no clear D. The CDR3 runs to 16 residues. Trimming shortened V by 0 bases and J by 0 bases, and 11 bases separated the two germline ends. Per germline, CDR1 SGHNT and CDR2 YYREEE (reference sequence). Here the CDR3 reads CASSLETDTSTDTQYF. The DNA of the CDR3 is TGTGCCAGCAGCTTGGAGACTGATACTAGCACAGATACGCAGTATTTT.

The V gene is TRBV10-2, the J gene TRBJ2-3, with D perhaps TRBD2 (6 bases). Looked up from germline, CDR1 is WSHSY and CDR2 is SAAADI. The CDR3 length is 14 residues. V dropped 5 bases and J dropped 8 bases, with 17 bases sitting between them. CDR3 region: CASSSGDPRGTQYF. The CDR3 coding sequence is TGCGCCAGCAGTTCCGGGGACCCGCGGGGTACGCAGTATTTT.

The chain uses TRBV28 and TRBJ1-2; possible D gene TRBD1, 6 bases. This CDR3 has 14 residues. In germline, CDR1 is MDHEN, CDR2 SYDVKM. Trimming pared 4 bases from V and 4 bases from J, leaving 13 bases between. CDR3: CASSSAARGYGYTF. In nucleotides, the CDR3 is TGTGCCAGCAGTTCAGCAGCCAGGGGCTATGGCTACACCTTC.

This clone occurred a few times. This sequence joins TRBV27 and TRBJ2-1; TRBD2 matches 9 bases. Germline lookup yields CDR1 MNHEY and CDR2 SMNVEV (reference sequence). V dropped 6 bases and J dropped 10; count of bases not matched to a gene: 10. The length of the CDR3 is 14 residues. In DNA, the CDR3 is TGTGCCAGCAGGGCTAGCGGGGCCTTGGGCGAGCAGTTCTTC. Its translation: CASRASGALGEQFF.

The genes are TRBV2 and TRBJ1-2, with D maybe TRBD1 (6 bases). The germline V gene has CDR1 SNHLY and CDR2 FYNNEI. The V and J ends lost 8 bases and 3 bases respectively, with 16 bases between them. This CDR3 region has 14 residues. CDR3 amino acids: CASSYAQGDYGYTF. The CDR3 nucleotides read TGTGCCAGCTCCTACGCACAGGGCGACTATGGCTACACCTTC.